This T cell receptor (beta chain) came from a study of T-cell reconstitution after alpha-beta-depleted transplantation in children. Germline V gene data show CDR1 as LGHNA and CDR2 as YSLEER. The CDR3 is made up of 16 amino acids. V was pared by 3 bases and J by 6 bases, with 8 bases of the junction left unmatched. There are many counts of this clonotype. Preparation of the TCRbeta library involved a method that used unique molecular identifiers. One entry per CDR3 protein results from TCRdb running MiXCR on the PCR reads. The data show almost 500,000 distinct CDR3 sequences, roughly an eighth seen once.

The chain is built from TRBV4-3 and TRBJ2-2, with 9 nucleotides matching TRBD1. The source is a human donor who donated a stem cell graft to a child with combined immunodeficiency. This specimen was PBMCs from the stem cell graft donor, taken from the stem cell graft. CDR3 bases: TGCGCCAGCAGCCAGGAATTACAGGGGGCAGCCGGGGAGCTGTTTTTT. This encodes CASSQELQGAAGELFF.